This T cell receptor (beta chain) was found in a study of T cells after yellow fever vaccination. 5'RACE template switching produced TCR cDNA carrying a universal primer site and UMIs. TCRdb fed the 5' RACE reads into MiXCR, producing one record per CDR3 protein. The sample yields more than 350,000 distinct CDR3 sequences, 11% seen once. CDR1 DFQATT and CDR2 SNEGSKA come from the germline V gene (reference sequence). Trimming removed 3 bases from V and 3 bases from J, with 9 bases in between. The CDR3 extends over 12 amino acids. The gene calls are TRBV20-1 and TRBJ2-7; D perhaps matches TRBD2 (6 bases). The material was PBMCs, obtained on the day of the first yellow fever vaccination. The receptor's source is a man between 18 and 29 years old who received the YFV17D yellow fever vaccine. The DNA of the CDR3 is TGCAGTGCTAGGGAGGGAATCTACGAGCAGTACTTC. Residues: CSAREGIYEQYF.